This T cell receptor (beta chain) was recovered during a study of PD-L1 blockade in urothelial cancer listed by TCRdb under 2017. With regard to the full study: All patients started therapy at some point between 2014 and 2016 and received atezolizumab 1,200 mg intravenously every 3 weeks. Twenty-five of 29 patients were identified as males with urothelial cancer of bladder origin, and a prior smoking history was reported by 18 of 29 patients. Whole exome sequencing and RNA sequencing of pretreatment tumors were performed alongside TCR sequencing in the same patients. Pretreatment tumor samples and matched peripheral blood, collected serially before and after atezolizumab treatment, underwent TCR sequencing. Durable clinical benefit was defined as a progression-free survival longer than 6 months, and TCR features were additionally tested against progression-free survival and overall survival. Blood samples gave a median of 141,255 T cells and tens of thousands of unique TCRs, with a median clonality of about 0.078. An exploratory multi-omic analysis was conducted of the somatic, immune and clinical correlates of response to PD-L1 blockade with atezolizumab in urothelial cancer. Blood samples were analyzed at two time points: 3 weeks after treatment start (second dose) and 6 weeks after treatment start. Nine patients reached durable clinical benefit, while 20 to 25 patients did not. Pretreatment blood TCR-seq was available for twenty-nine patients, at least one posttreatment blood collection was obtained for roughly 24 patients, and tumor TCR-seq was available for roughly 24 patients. An ECOG performance status of 0 or 1 was recorded for the patients, and 0 to 3 prior chemotherapy regimens had been received by the patients.

Its CDR3 holds 13 amino acids, cysteine through phenylalanine. Only the CDR3 DNA is retained, 39 bases long and in frame from the first base. The germline V gene (reference sequence) specifies MNHNY as CDR1 and SVGAGI as CDR2. At the junction V is shortened by 6 bases and J by 5 bases, with 14 bases in between. Synthetic TCR analog templates were spiked into each PCR to estimate absolute template abundance from read counts. The immunoSEQ assay used bias-controlled V and J gene primers to amplify TCRbeta CDR3 regions from genomic DNA. Rearranged TCRbeta segments were sequenced at approximately 20X coverage. The original methods were these. Clustering was used to correct sequencing errors, and CDR3s were annotated against IMGT so that V, D and J genes could be assigned. Out-of-frame and stop-codon sequences were excluded, and only productive TCRbeta rearrangements were used in downstream analyses. To compute clonality, Shannon entropy was normalized by the log of the number of unique productive sequences and then subtracted from one. Fisher's exact test with Benjamini-Hochberg correction, at a threshold of adjusted p below 0.01, was used to find clones that differed between time points or between blood and tumor. TCRdb obtained this table from immuneACCESS and retained in-frame rearrangements with V and J assigned. These tables miss some clones; where compared with another copy, unresolved V genes account for less than half of the shortfall, and the remainder is unexplained. V and J calls plus clone size are reproduced from that table; the DNA served to infer D and trimming. The sample table contains some 100,000 clones; only one count was recorded for around 90% of them. The ten largest clones represent about 1% of the sample.

Regarding this clone: The target of this receptor is not known. No much larger clone exists at a distance of one base, and base qualities are not known.

Results the study describes overall, beyond this receptor: Improved progression-free and overall survival was associated with having pretreatment peripheral blood TCR clonality below the median. Patients with durable benefit showed greater expansion of tumor-associated TCR clones in peripheral blood 3 weeks after starting treatment (n of about 20, p = 0.022). Because of the small sample size (n ≈ 29) and the many exploratory analyses performed, the results are intended to be regarded as hypothesis-generating.

The time point label here, explained by the study, means: pretreatment peripheral blood. The cohort included under 35 patients with locally advanced or metastatic urothelial carcinoma who were treated at Memorial Sloan Kettering on a trial protocol. Peripheral blood mononuclear cells were collected pretreatment and during treatment, at between 1 and 8 total time points per patient. The Qiagen DNeasy Blood extraction kit was used to purify genomic DNA from total PBMCs and tumor samples. PBMCs were collected pretreatment and during treatment, and were isolated and stored as previously described. The clonotype comes from a woman older than 75 with urothelial cancer. The chain is made from TRBV6-6 and TRBJ2-7; TRBD1 is a possible D gene, resting on 5 matching bases. Material: PBMCs, obtained around atezolizumab (anti-PD-L1) treatment. The CDR3 region: CASSPQGLDEQYF. The nucleotide sequence reads as follows: TGTGCCAGCAGCCCCCAGGGTCTAGACGAGCAGTACTTC.